Described below is a single T cell receptor beta chain sequence and its context. Its antigen is currently unknown. Method: immunoSEQ multiplex PCR; TCRdb's copy keeps in-frame clones and lacks some. Among around 140,000 clones, roughly 87% were seen once, and the ten largest hold just over 5%. The sample is drawn from a study of T cell responses to AZD1222 COVID-19 vaccine. General study findings and limits: Spike-specific TCR breadth and depth rose after two AZD1222 doses.

CDR3 size: 14 residues. Germline V gene data show CDR1 as MDHEN and CDR2 as SYDVKM. Trimming took off 4 bases at V and 10 bases at J, with 19 bases between the two ends. Material: peripheral blood, obtained on day 0 of AZD1222 vaccination. The source is an adult in good health. V and J are TRBV28 and TRBJ1-1, with D possibly TRBD1 on 5 matching bases. Written as DNA, the CDR3 is TGTGCCAGCAGTTCCTTGGGGGGAGGCGCGAGAGCTTTCTTT. This encodes CASSSLGGGARAFF.